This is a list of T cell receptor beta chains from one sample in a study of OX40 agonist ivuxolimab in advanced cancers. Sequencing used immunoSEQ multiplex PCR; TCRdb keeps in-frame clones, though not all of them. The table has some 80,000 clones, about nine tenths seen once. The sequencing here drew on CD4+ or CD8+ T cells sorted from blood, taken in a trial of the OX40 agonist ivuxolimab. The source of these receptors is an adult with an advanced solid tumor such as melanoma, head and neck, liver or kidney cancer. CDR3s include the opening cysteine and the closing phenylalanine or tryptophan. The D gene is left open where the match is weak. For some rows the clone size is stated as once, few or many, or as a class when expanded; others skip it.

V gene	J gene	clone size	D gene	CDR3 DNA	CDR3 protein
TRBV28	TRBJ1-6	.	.	TGTGCCAGCAGTTTAAGCTCACCCCTCCACTTT	CASSLSSPLHF
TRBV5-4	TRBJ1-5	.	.	TGTGCCAGCAGCCGAGGAGGGGGAGGGAGCAATCAGCCCCAGCATTTT	CASSRGGGGSNQPQHF
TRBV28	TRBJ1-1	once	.	TGTGCCAGCAGGGGGCCGGGAAGAGGGACTGAAGCTTTCTTT	CASRGPGRGTEAFF
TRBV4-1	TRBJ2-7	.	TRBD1	TGCGCCAGCAGCCCAACGTTCCGGGACAGAAGCGAGCAGTACTTC	CASSPTFRDRSEQYF
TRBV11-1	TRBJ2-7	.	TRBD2	TGTGCCAGCAGCTGGGGACTAGCGACCACCTACGAGCAGTACTTC	CASSWGLATTYEQYF
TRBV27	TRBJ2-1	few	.	TGTGCCAGCAGTTTTAGCTCATCTTTACGGTCGGGCTACAATGAGCAGTTCTTC	CASSFSSSLRSGYNEQFF
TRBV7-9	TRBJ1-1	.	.	TGTGCCAGCAGCTTATGGACCTTTTTCCAAGGAATGAACACTGAAGCTTTCTTT	CASSLWTFFQGMNTEAFF
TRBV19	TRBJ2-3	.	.	TGTGCCAGTAGTATGAACAGGGTCTTAACAGATACGCAGTATTTT	CASSMNRVLTDTQYF
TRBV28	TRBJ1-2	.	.	TGTGCCAGCAGTCCGGACAGCCGAGGCTACACCTTC	CASSPDSRGYTF
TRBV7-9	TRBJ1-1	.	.	TGTGCCAGCAGCTTAACTAGTTTGAACACTGAAGCTTTCTTT	CASSLTSLNTEAFF
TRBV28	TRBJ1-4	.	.	TGTGCCAGCATAGCCGGGGGCAATGAAAAACTGTTTTTT	CASIAGGNEKLFF
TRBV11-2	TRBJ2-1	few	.	TGTGCCAGCAGCTTAGGGTGGAGGGGACCCTACAATGAGCAGTTCTTC	CASSLGWRGPYNEQFF
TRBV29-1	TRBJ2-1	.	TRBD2	TGCAGCGCTGGACTAGCGGCATACAATGAGCAGTTCTTC	CSAGLAAYNEQFF
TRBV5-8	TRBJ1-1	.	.	TGTGCCAGCAGCTTGGCAGGGTCCCTTACCGAAGCTTTCTTT	CASSLAGSLTEAFF
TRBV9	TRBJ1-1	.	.	TGTGCCAGCAGTGTAGTAGGAGGGGCGGCCTCGAGGCCAACTGAAGCTTTCTTT	CASSVVGGAASRPTEAFF
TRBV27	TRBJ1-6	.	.	TGTGCCAGCAGTTTCGGGACACCCTATTCACCCCTCCACTTT	CASSFGTPYSPLHF
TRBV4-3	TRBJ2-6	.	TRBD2	TGCGCCAGCAGCCCACGGGGGGGCGCCTCTGGGGCCAACGTCCTGACTTTC	CASSPRGGASGANVLTF
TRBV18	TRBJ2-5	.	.	TGTGCCAGCTCAATCACCGCCCAAGAGACCCAGTACTTC	CASSITAQETQYF
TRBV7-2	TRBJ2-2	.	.	TGTGCCAGCAGCCCCTCCACCGGGGAGCTGTTTTTT	CASSPSTGELFF
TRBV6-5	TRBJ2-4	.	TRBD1	TGTGCCAGCAGTCGGAGGACAGGGGGAAAAAGGATTCAGTACTTC	CASSRRTGGKRIQYF
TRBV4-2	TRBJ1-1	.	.	TGTGCCAGCAGCCAACCAGGGTGGGGGGGCACTGAAGCTTTCTTT	CASSQPGWGGTEAFF
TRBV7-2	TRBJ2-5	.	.	TGTGCCAGCAGTTCCCAGGGGAGTAAGGAGACCCAGTACTTC	CASSSQGSKETQYF
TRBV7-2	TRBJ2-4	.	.	TGTGCCAGCAGCTCCCCCGGAATAGCCAAAAACATTCAGTACTTC	CASSSPGIAKNIQYF
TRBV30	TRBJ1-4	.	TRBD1	TGTGCCCTCTGGACAGGGAATGAAAAACTGTTTTTT	CALWTGNEKLFF
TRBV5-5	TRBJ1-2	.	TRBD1	TGTGCCAGCAGCCAGGGACAGGAAGACTATGGCTACACCTTC	CASSQGQEDYGYTF
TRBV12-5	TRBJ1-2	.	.	TGTGCTAGTGGTTTGGGAACCGAACAGGGCACTCCTAACTATGGCTACACCTTC	CASGLGTEQGTPNYGYTF
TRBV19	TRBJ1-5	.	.	TGTGCCAGTACTTCTAGACGACAGGCCCTAGTTGGGCAGCCCCAGCATTTT	CASTSRRQALVGQPQHF
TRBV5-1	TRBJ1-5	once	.	TGCGCCAGCAGCTTGGGAGAAGATAGCAATCAGCCCCAGCATTTT	CASSLGEDSNQPQHF
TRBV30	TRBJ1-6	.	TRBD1	TGTGCCTGGACGGGACAGGGGACTAATTCACCCCTCCACTTT	CAWTGQGTNSPLHF
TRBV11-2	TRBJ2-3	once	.	TGTGCCAGCAGCTTTGACGGGGGGCTCACAGATACGCAGTATTTT	CASSFDGGLTDTQYF
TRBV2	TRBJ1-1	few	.	TGTGCCAGCAGTGTTGACAGTAACACTGAAGCTTTCTTT	CASSVDSNTEAFF
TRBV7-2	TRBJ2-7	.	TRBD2	TGTGCCAGCAGCCTTAGCGGGAACCCCTACGAGCAGTACTTC	CASSLSGNPYEQYF
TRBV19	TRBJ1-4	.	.	TGTGCCAGTAGTCCCCTGGGGGGGGCGGCTGAAAAACTGTTTTTT	CASSPLGGAAEKLFF
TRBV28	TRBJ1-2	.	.	TGTGCCAGCAGTTTTAACAGTTATGGCTACACCTTC	CASSFNSYGYTF
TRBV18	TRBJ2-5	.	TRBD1	TGTGCCAGCTCGCCGGGACAGGGGGTAGAGACCCAGTACTTC	CASSPGQGVETQYF
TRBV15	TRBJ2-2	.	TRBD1	TGTGCCACCAGCAGAGTGCATAAGGGGGCGCGGAACACCGGGGAGCTGTTTTTT	CATSRVHKGARNTGELFF
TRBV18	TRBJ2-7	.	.	TGTGCCAGTTCGAACTCGGCTGGCGGGACATATGAAACCTACGAGCAGTACTTC	CASSNSAGGTYETYEQYF
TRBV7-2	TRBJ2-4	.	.	TGTGCCAGCAGCCCGCCCCCGGGCCTATTCAACATTCAGTACTTC	CASSPPPGLFNIQYF
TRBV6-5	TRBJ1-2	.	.	TGTGCCAGCAGTTACTCGAGGCGTAACTATGGCTACACCTTC	CASSYSRRNYGYTF
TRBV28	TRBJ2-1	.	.	TGTGCCAGCAGTTCTTCCTCCACCGGGACCTACGGCTACAATGAGCAGTTCTTC	CASSSSSTGTYGYNEQFF
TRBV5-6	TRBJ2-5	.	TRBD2	TGTGCCAGCAGCCCGGGACTAGCGCAGGAGACCCAGTACTTC	CASSPGLAQETQYF
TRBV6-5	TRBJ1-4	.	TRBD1	TGTGCCAGCAGTTCCCGGGACAGGGGTTTGTTTTTT	CASSSRDRGLFF
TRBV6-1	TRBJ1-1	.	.	TGTGCCAGCAGTGAAAGGGCTGGAATGAACACTGAAGCTTTCTTT	CASSERAGMNTEAFF
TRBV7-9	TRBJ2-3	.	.	TGTGCCAGCAGCTCTGGGGGTGGAACCACAGATACGCAGTATTTT	CASSSGGGTTDTQYF
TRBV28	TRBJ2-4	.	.	TGTGCCAGCAGTTTATATGTTACAGGGATTAACATTCAGTACTTC	CASSLYVTGINIQYF
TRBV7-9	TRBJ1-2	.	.	TGTGCCAGCAGCTTAGAAGGGGTTGGCTACACCTTC	CASSLEGVGYTF
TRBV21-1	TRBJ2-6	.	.	TGTGCCAGCAGCATAACAGGGAGCCCCTCACTCTCTGGGGCCAACGTCCTGACTTTC	CASSITGSPSLSGANVLTF
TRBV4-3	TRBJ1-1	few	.	TGCGCCAGCAGCCAAGAGGGGGCAGGGTCCACTGAAGCTTTCTTT	CASSQEGAGSTEAFF
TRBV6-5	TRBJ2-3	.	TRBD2	TGTGCCAGCAGTTACACAGGCGGGGGAAGGGATACGCAGTATTTT	CASSYTGGGRDTQYF
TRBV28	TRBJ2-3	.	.	TGTGCCAGCAGTTCCCAACGCGGCAGGGCGTGGGATACGCAGTATTTT	CASSSQRGRAWDTQYF
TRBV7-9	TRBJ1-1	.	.	TGTGCCAGCAGTCCCGGGCCAGGGACTGAAGCTTTCTTT	CASSPGPGTEAFF
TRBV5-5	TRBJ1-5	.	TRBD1	TGTGCCAGCAGCCGGGACAGAAATCAGCCCCAGCATTTT	CASSRDRNQPQHF
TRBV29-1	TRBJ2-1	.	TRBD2	TGCAGCGTCGTACTAGCGGGAAGATACAATGAGCAGTTCTTC	CSVVLAGRYNEQFF
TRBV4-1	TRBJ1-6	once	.	TGCGCCAGCAGCCAAGATCATCTGGCCCTAAGGAGGAATTCACCCCTCCACTTT	CASSQDHLALRRNSPLHF
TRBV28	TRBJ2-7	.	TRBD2	TGTGCCAGCACCTCTAGCGGACCTCCCTACGAGCAGTACTTC	CASTSSGPPYEQYF